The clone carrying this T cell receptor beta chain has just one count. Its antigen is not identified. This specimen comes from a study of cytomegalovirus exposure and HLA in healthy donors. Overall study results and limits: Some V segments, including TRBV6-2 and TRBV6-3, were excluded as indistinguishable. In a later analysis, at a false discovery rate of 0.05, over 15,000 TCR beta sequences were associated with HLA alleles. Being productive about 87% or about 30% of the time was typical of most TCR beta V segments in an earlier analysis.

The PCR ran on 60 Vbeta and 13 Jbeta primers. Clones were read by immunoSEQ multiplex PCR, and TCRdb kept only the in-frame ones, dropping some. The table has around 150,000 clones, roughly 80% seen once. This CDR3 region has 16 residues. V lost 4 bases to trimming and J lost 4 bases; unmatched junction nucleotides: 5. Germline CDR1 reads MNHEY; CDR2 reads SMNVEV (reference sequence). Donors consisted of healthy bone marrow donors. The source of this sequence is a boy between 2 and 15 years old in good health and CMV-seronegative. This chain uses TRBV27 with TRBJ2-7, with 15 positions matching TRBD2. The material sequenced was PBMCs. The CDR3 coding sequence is TGTGCCAGCAGTTCCAAGGGACTAGCGGGGGGTTACGAGCAGTACTTC. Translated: CASSSKGLAGGYEQYF.